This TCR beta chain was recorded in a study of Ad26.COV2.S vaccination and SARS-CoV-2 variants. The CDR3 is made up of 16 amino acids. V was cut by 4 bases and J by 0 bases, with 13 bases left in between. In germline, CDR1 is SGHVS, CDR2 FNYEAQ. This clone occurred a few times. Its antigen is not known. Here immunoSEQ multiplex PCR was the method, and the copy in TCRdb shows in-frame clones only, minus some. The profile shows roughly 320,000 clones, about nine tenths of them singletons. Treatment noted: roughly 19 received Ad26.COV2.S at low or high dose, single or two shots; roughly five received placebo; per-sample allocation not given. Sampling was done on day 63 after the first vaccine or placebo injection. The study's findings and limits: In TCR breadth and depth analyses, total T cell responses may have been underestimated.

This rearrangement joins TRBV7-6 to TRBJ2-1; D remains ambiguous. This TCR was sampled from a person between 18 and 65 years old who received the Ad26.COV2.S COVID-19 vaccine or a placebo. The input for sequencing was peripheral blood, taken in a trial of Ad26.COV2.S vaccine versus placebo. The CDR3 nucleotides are TGTGCCAGCAGCTCCGACGCAGCTAGCTCCTACAATGAGCAGTTCTTC. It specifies CASSSDAASSYNEQFF.